The subject of this entry is one TCR beta chain. The antigen is unknown. The data were taken from a study of long-term antiretroviral therapy in people with HIV. Study results and caveats: Although diversity increased after ART, it remained lower than in transplant donor controls.

Run at survey level, the immunoSEQ assay was version v3.0. Clones were read by immunoSEQ multiplex PCR, and TCRdb kept only the in-frame ones, dropping some. This sample has nearly 50,000 clones, with about 81% found just once. Germline values: CDR1 WSHSY, CDR2 SAAADI. This CDR3 comprises 14 residues. V dropped 6 bases and J dropped 7 bases, with 19 bases sitting between them. Every one of the participants with HIV received treatment in the United States. The material was unsorted PBMCs, obtained 0.8 years after starting antiretroviral therapy. V is TRBV10-2 and J is TRBJ2-7, with a weak D call TRBD2 (6 bases). The source of this sequence is a woman aged 18-30 years with HIV. CDR3 sequence: CASSPRPGVLEQYF. Written as DNA, the CDR3 is TGCGCCAGCAGCCCTCGGCCGGGGGTTTTGGAGCAGTACTTC.